The T cell receptor beta chain described here comes from a study of cytomegalovirus exposure and HLA in healthy donors. Study-wide background: A prior analysis found 95 million to 140 million unique TCR beta sequences from around 190 million T cells. Study observations and caveats: Most of the TCR beta V segments (in an earlier analysis) were productive either about 87% or about 30% of the time. Sequencing likely produced, as an artifact, a cluster of highly shared sequence variants.

A remark on this clone: What it recognizes is unknown.

PCR was performed using 60 Vbeta and 13 Jbeta primers. Profiled with immunoSEQ multiplex PCR; TCRdb holds only in-frame clones, not every one. The sample yields 150,000 to 200,000 clones, 60% to 80% seen once. Germline CDR1 SGDLS, CDR2 YYNGEE. Trimming shortened V by 0 bases and J by 0 bases, and 9 bases separated the two germline ends. CDR3 length: 15 amino acids. Material: PBMCs. This rearrangement joins TRBV9 to TRBJ1-1, with no clear D. This TCR was recovered from a man between 40 and 49 years old in good health and CMV-seronegative. CDR3 in DNA: TGTGCCAGCAGCGTAGCGGGGAGACTGAACACTGAAGCTTTCTTT. Encoded protein: CASSVAGRLNTEAFF.